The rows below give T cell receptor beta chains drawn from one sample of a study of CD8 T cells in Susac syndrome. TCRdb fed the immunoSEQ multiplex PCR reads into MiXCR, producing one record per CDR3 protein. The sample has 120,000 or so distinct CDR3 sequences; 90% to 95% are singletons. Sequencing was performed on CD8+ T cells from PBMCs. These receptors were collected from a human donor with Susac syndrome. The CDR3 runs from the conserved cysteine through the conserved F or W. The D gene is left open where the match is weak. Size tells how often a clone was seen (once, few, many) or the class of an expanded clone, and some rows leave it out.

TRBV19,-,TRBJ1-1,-,TGTGCCAGTAGTATGATAGGGGGCACTGAAGCTTTCTTT,CASSMIGGTEAFF
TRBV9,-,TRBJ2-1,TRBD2,TGTGCCAGCAGCGTAGGCGGGAGTGTCAACAATGAGCAGTTCTTC,CASSVGGSVNNEQFF
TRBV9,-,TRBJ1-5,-,TGTGCCAGCAGCGGGGACGGTGAAGCGGCACTTTGCAATCAGCCCCAGCATTTT,CASSGDGEAALCNQPQHF
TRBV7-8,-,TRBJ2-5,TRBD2,TGTGCCAGCAGCCCGGGACTAGCGGGTGGGGAGACCCAGTACTTC,CASSPGLAGGETQYF
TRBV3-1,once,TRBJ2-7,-,TGTGCCAGCAGCCCGGGTTACGGGGAACTGGCCTACGAGCAGTACTTC,CASSPGYGELAYEQYF
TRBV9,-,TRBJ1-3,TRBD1,TGTGCCAGCAGCGCTGGACAGGGAATGGCTGGAAACACCATATATTTT,CASSAGQGMAGNTIYF
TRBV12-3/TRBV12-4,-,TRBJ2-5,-,TGTGCCAGCAGTTTCTTTGGCGGGACTGAGACCCAGTACTTC,CASSFFGGTETQYF
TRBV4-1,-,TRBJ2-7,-,TGCGCCAGCAGCCAAGCCGAAGCAGGGTTTGACGAGCAGTACTTC,CASSQAEAGFDEQYF
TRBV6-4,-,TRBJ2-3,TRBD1,TGTGCCAGCAGCCAAAATCCGGGACAGGGCGCAGATACGCAGTATTTT,CASSQNPGQGADTQYF
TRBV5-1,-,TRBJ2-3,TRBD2,TGCGCCAGCATCCTACTAGCGGAGAGCACAGATACGCAGTATTTT,CASILLAESTDTQYF
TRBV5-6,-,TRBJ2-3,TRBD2,TGTGCCAGCAGCTTGGAGCTAGCGGGAGACCTGGATACGCAGTATTTT,CASSLELAGDLDTQYF
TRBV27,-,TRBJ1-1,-,TGTGCCAGCAGTTTATCCCCGAGGGGCACTGAAGCTTTCTTT,CASSLSPRGTEAFF
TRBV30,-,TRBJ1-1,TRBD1,TGTGCCTGGACGGACGGGACAGGGGGTGGACTGGCTTTCTTT,CAWTDGTGGGLAFF
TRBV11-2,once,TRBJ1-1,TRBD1,TGTGCCAGCAGCTTAGCAATCGGGACAGCTGAGGACACTGAAGCTTTCTTT,CASSLAIGTAEDTEAFF
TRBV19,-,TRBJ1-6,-,TGTGCCAGTAGTACGAGGGGAAATTCACCCCTCCACTTT,CASSTRGNSPLHF
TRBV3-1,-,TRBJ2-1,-,TGTGCCAGCAGCTCCCCCGCGGTCACCTCCTACAATGAGCAGTTCTTC,CASSSPAVTSYNEQFF
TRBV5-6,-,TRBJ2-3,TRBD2,TGTGCCAGCAGCTCGGGGGGACTAATCGGGGGCACAGATACGCAGTATTTT,CASSSGGLIGGTDTQYF
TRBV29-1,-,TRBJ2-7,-,TGCAGCGCCTTACGTGCCTACGAGCAGTACTTC,CSALRAYEQYF
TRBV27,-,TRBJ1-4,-,TGTGCCAGCAGTCTCGGACCAACCGTTGAAAAACTGTTTTTT,CASSLGPTVEKLFF
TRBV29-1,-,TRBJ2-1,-,TGCAGCGCCCCCCGGGGTCCCGAGAGCTCCTACAATGAGCAGTTCTTC,CSAPRGPESSYNEQFF
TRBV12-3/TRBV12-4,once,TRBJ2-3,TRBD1,TGTGCCAGCAGGGATGACAGGGGACGTTATAGCGGAGATACGCAGTATTTT,CASRDDRGRYSGDTQYF
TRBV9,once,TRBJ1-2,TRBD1,TGTGCCAGCAGCGGGGGACAGGCTGATGGCTACACCTTC,CASSGGQADGYTF
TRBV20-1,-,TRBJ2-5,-,TGCAGTGCTAGACTGACCTTGTCAGCCTTGGAGACCCAGTACTTC,CSARLTLSALETQYF
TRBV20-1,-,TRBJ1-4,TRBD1,TGCAGTGCGAAAGACAGGGTGGCACAGACAACTAATGAAAAACTGTTTTTT,CSAKDRVAQTTNEKLFF
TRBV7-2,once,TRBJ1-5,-,TGTGCCAGCAGCTTAGTAGGGGTTCCTAGCAATCAGCCCCAGCATTTT,CASSLVGVPSNQPQHF
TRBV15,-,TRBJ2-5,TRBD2,TGTGCCACCAGCAGAGAGCGGGAGGGGTATAAAGAGACCCAGTACTTC,CATSREREGYKETQYF
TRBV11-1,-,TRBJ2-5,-,TGTGCCAGCAGCCCCCGGGGTGGCGTCCAAGAGACCCAGTACTTC,CASSPRGGVQETQYF
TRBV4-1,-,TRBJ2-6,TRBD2,TGCGCCAGCAGCCAATTAGGACTAGCGGGAGGCTCTGGGGCCAACGTCCTGACTTTC,CASSQLGLAGGSGANVLTF
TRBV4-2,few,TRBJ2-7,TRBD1,TGTGCCAGCAGCCAAGAGGGGGACAGCTCCTACGAGCAGTACTTC,CASSQEGDSSYEQYF
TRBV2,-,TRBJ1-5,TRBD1,TGTGCCAGCAGTACGCCAGACAGGGGGCCTTCCCGGAATCAGCCCCAGCATTTT,CASSTPDRGPSRNQPQHF
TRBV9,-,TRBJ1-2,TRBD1,TGTGCCAGCAGCGTAGGCGGAAGTGGGACAGATGGCTACACCTTC,CASSVGGSGTDGYTF
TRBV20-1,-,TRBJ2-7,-,TGCAGTGCTGGACGACAGGGAGGCTTGTACGAGCAGTACTTC,CSAGRQGGLYEQYF
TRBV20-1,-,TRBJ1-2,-,TGCAGTGCTAGGGGGGAGGGTGAATCCTATGGCTACACCTTC,CSARGEGESYGYTF